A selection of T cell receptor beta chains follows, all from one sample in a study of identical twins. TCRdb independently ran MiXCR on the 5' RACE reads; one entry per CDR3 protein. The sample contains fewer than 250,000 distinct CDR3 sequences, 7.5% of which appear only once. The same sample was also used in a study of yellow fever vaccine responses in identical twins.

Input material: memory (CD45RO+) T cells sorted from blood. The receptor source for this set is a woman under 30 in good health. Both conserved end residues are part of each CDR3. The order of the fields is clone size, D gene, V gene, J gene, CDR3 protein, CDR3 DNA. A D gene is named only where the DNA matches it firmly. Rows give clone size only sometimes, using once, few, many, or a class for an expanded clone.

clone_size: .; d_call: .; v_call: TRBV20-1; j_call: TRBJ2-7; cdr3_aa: CSARDPGVGYEQYF; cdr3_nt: TGCAGTGCTAGAGATCCCGGGGTTGGCTACGAGCAGTACTTC
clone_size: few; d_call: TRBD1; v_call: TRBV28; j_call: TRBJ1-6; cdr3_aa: CASQGANSPLHF; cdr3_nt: TGTGCCAGCCAGGGGGCCAATTCACCCCTCCACTTT
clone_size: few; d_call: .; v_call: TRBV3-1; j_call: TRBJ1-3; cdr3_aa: CASSQVRTSGNTIYF; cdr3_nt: TGTGCCAGCAGCCAAGTGAGGACCTCTGGAAACACCATATATTTT
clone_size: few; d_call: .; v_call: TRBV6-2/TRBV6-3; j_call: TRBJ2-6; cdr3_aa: CASSLTSTGANVLTF; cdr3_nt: TGTGCCAGCAGTCTTACGTCTACTGGGGCCAACGTCCTGACTTTC
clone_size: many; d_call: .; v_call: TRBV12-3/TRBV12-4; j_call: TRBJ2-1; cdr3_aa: CASRPSGRVVTYNEQFF; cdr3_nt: TGTGCCAGCAGACCTTCGGGGCGGGTTGTTACCTACAATGAGCAGTTCTTC
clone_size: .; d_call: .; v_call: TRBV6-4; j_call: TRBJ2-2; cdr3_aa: CASSGDPATGELFF; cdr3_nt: TGTGCCAGCAGCGGCGACCCTGCAACCGGGGAGCTGTTTTTT
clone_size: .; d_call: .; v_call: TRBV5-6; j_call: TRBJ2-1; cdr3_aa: CASSFSYNEQFF; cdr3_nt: TGTGCCAGCAGCTTCTCCTACAATGAGCAGTTCTTC
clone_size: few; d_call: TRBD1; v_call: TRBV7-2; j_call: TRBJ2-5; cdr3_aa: CASSSSTGRKETQYF; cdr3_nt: TGTGCCAGCAGTTCATCGACAGGGCGGAAAGAGACCCAGTACTTC
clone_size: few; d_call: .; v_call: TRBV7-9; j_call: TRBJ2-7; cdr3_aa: CASSLAGATNEQYF; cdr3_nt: TGTGCCAGCAGCTTAGCGGGGGCCACCAACGAGCAGTACTTC
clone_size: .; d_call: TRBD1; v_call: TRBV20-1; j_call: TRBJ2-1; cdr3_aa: CSAPRTGGPDKGEQFF; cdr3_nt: TGCAGTGCTCCGCGGACAGGGGGCCCGGATAAAGGGGAGCAGTTCTTC
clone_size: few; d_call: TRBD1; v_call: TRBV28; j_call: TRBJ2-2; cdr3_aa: CASILGPGQGNTGELFF; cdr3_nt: TGTGCCAGCATTTTAGGTCCGGGACAGGGGAACACCGGGGAGCTGTTTTTT
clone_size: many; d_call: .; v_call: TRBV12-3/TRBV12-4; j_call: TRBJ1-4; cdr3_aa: CASSFPGGNEKLFF; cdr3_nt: TGTGCCAGCAGTTTCCCCGGGGGTAATGAAAAACTGTTTTTT
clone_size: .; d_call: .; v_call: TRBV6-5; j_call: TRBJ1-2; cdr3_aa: CASSYSGGGYGYTF; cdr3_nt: TGTGCCAGCAGTTACTCGGGGGGGGGCTATGGCTACACCTTC
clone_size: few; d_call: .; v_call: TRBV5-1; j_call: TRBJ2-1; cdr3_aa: CASSLLGAGYNEQFF; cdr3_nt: TGCGCCAGCAGCTTGCTCGGGGCGGGGTACAATGAGCAGTTCTTC
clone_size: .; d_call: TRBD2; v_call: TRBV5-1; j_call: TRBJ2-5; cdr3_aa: CASSSGRLAGDGETQYF; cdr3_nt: TGCGCCAGCAGCTCAGGCAGACTAGCGGGGGATGGAGAGACCCAGTACTTC
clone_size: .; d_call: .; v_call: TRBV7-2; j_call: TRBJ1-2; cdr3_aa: CASSSFSNYGYTF; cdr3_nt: TGTGCCAGCAGCTCCTTCTCTAACTATGGCTACACCTTC
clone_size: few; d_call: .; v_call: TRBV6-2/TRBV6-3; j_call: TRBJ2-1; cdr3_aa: CASNPAGGHGYNEQFF; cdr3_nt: TGTGCCAGCAACCCCGCCGGGGGGCATGGCTACAATGAGCAGTTCTTC
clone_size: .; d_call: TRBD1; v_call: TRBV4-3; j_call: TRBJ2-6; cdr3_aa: CASSPSGQGASGANVLTF; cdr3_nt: TGCGCCAGCAGTCCGTCGGGACAGGGGGCATCTGGGGCCAACGTCCTGACTTTC
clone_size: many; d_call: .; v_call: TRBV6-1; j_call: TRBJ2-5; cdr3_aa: CASSEGPSQETQYF; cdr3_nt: TGTGCCAGCAGTGAAGGCCCATCCCAAGAGACCCAGTACTTC
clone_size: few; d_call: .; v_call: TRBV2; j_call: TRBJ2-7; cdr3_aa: CASGDSYEQYF; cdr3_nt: TGTGCCAGCGGGGATTCCTACGAGCAGTACTTC
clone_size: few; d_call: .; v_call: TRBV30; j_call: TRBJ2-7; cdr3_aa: CAWSVDSYEQYF; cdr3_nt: TGTGCCTGGAGTGTCGACAGTTACGAGCAGTACTTC
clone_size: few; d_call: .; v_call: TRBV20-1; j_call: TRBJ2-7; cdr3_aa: CSARLTALEQYF; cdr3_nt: TGCAGTGCTAGATTGACAGCTCTCGAGCAGTACTTC
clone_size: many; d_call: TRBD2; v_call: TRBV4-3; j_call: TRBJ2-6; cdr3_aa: CASSQVGAGDGANVLTF; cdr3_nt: TGCGCCAGCAGCCAAGTTGGGGCGGGAGATGGGGCCAACGTCCTGACTTTC
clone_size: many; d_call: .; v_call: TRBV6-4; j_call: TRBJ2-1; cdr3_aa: CASSDSAGDFNEQFF; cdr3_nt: TGTGCCAGCAGTGACAGCGCAGGGGATTTCAATGAGCAGTTCTTC
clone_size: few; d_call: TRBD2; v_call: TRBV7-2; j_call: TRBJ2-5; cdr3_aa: CASSLFGGDEETQYF; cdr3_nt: TGTGCCAGCAGCTTATTCGGGGGGGATGAAGAGACCCAGTACTTC
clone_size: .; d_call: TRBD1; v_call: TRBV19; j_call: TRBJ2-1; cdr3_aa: CASTASPTGGTEQFF; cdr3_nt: TGTGCCAGTACCGCTTCCCCCACAGGGGGGACTGAGCAGTTCTTC
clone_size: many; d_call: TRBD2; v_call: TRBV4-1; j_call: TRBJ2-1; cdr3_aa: CASSQTSGSSYNEQFF; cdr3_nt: TGCGCCAGCAGCCAGACTAGCGGGAGCTCCTACAATGAGCAGTTCTTC
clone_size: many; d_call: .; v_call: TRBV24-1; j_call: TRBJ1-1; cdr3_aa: CATKRNGEAFF; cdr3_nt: TGTGCCACCAAAAGGAATGGGGAGGCTTTCTTT
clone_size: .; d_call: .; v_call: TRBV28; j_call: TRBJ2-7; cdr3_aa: CASSEPTGRYEQYF; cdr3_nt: TGTGCCAGCAGCGAGCCTACAGGGCGCTACGAGCAGTACTTC
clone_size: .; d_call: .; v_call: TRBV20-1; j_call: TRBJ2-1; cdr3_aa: CSARFRADNEQFF; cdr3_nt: TGCAGTGCTAGATTTAGGGCAGACAATGAGCAGTTCTTC
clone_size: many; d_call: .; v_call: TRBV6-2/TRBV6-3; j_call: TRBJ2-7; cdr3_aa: CASSYSGRGRVAAQGETYEQYF; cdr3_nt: TGTGCCAGCAGTTACTCAGGGAGGGGGCGCGTAGCAGCTCAAGGGGAAACCTACGAGCAGTACTTC
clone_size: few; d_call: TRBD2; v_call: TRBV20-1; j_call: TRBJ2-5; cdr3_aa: CSARGLAGYETQYF; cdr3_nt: TGCAGTGCTAGAGGACTAGCGGGATACGAGACCCAGTACTTC
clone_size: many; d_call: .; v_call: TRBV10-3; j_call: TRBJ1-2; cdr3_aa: CAISPGTIYGYTF; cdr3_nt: TGTGCCATCAGTCCAGGAACCATCTATGGCTACACCTTC
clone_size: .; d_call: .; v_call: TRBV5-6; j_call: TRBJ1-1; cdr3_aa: CASSRIQGLDTEAFF; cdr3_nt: TGTGCCAGCAGCAGGATACAGGGTTTGGACACTGAAGCTTTCTTT
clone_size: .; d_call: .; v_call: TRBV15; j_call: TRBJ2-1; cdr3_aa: CATSRPHKEQFF; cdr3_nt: TGTGCCACCAGCAGACCCCACAAGGAGCAGTTCTTC
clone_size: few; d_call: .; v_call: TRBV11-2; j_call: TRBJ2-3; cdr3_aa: CASSPGRPPVAQYF; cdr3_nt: TGTGCCAGCAGCCCCGGCCGTCCCCCCGTAGCGCAGTATTTT
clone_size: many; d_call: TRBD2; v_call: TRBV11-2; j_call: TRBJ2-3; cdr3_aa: CASSWGLAGGTDTQYF; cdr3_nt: TGTGCCAGCAGCTGGGGACTAGCGGGGGGCACAGATACGCAGTATTTT
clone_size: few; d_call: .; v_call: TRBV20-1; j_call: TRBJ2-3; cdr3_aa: CSLRRLKVGDTQYF; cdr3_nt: TGCAGTCTACGAAGACTTAAGGTGGGAGATACGCAGTATTTT
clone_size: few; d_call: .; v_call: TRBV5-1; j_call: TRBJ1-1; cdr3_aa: CASSVAGYTEAFF; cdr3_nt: TGCGCCAGCAGCGTGGCAGGGTACACTGAAGCTTTCTTT
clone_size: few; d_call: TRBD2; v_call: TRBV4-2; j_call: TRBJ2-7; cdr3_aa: CASSPRLARDEQYF; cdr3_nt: TGTGCCAGCAGCCCCAGACTAGCTCGGGACGAGCAGTACTTC
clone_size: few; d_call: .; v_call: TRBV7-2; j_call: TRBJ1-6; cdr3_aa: CASSLDRDNSPLHF; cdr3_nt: TGTGCCAGCAGCTTAGACAGGGATAATTCACCCCTCCACTTT
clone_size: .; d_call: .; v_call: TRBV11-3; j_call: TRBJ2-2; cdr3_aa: CASSLDSAKTGELFF; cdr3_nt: TGTGCCAGCAGCTTAGATTCCGCGAAAACCGGGGAGCTGTTTTTT
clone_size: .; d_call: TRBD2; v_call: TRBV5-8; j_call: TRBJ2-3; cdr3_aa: CASSLAGTSGSTDTQYF; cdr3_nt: TGTGCCAGCAGCTTGGCTGGGACTAGCGGGAGTACAGATACGCAGTATTTT
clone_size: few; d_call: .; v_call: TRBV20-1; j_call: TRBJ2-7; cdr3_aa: CSAPIGGISYEQYF; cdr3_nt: TGCAGTGCCCCAATCGGGGGAATATCCTACGAGCAGTACTTC
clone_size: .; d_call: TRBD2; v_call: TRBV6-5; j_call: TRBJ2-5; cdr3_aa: CASSYRTSGAPQETQYF; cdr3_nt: TGTGCCAGCAGTTACCGGACTAGCGGGGCTCCCCAAGAGACCCAGTACTTC
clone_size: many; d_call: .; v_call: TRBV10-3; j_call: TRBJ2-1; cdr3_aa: CAITGTQGGEQFF; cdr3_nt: TGTGCCATCACCGGGACCCAGGGGGGTGAGCAGTTCTTC
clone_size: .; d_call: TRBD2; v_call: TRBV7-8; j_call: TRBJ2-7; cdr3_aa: CASRHKRGGYEQYF; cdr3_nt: TGTGCCAGCCGTCACAAGCGGGGGGGCTACGAGCAGTACTTC
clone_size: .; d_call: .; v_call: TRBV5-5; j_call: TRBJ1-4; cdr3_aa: CASSLQEWETNEKLFF; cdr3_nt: TGTGCCAGCAGCCTCCAGGAGTGGGAGACTAATGAAAAACTGTTTTTT
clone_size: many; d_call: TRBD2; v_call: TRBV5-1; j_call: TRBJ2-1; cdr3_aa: CASSLVVPGLANEQFF; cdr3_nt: TGCGCCAGCAGCTTGGTGGTCCCGGGACTAGCGAATGAGCAGTTCTTC
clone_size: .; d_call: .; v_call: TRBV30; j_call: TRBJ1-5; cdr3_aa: CAWSVRGVGQPQHF; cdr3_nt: TGTGCCTGGAGTGTACGGGGGGTAGGTCAGCCCCAGCATTTT
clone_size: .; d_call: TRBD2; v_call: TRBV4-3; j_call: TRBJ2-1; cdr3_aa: CASNPLGGSSYNEQFF; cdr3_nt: TGCGCCAGCAACCCTCTCGGCGGGAGCTCCTACAATGAGCAGTTCTTC
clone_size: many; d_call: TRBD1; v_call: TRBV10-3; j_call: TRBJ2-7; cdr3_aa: CAISGVDRVYEQYF; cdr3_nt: TGTGCCATCAGTGGAGTGGACAGGGTCTACGAGCAGTACTTC
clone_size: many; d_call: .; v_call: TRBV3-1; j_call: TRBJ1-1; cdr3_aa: CASSQELSNTEAFF; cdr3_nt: TGTGCCAGCAGCCAGGAGCTGTCGAACACTGAAGCTTTCTTT
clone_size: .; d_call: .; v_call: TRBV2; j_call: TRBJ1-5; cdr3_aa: CASSDNSIQPQHF; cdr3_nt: TGTGCCAGCAGTGATAACAGTATTCAGCCCCAGCATTTT
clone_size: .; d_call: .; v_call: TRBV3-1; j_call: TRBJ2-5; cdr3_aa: CASSQVSGVTQYF; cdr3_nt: TGTGCCAGCAGCCAAGTCAGCGGCGTGACCCAGTACTTC
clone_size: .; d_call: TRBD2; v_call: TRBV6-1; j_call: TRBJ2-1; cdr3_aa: CASSTLAGTAYEQFF; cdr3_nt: TGTGCCAGCAGTACACTAGCGGGGACGGCATACGAGCAGTTCTTC
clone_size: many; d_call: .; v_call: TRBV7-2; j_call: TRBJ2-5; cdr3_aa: CASSPKGTESVAQYF; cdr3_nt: TGTGCCAGCAGCCCGAAGGGGACTGAGTCAGTGGCCCAGTACTTC
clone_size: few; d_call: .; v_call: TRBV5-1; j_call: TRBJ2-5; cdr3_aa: CASSPGGGGGETQYF; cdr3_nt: TGCGCCAGCAGCCCAGGCGGGGGCGGTGGAGAGACCCAGTACTTC
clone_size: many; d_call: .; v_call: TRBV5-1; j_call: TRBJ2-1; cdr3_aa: CASSLGPNPNEQFF; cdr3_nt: TGCGCCAGCAGCTTGGGCCCAAACCCCAATGAGCAGTTCTTC
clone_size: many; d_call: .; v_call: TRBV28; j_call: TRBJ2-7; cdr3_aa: CASSRDVSEQYF; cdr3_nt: TGTGCCAGCAGTCGAGACGTGAGCGAGCAGTACTTC